This T cell receptor (beta chain) was obtained from a study of long-term antiretroviral therapy in people with HIV (dated by TCRdb to the early 2020s). Study-wide context: Collection of the earliest samples took place about a decade ahead of the 2015 WHO recommendation for immediate ART, at a time when ART was typically delayed until CD4 counts fell. This retrospective serial study examined whether starting ART and sustained HIV suppression were associated with changes in the composition and diversity of the TRB repertoire in peripheral blood. The cohort contributed over 150 cryopreserved PBMC samples from about 30 adults with confirmed HIV infection, collected serially over a mean of approximately six years (range 1-12). Of the 30 to 35 participants with HIV, approximately 11 were female. No cross-contamination during QIAcube processing turned up in test extractions that ran a monoclonal T-cell line alongside 25 to 35 polyclonal samples.

The paper's findings and limits, for the study overall: ART initiation was associated with a significant increase in TRB diversity, but diversity stayed significantly below transplant donor controls even after long-term ART. The samples were dated from about 2003 to 2017, and the ART regimens that were used may be less effective than current ART regimens. Inferences about post-ART repertoire changes were limited because no data were available on ART adherence, viral resistance or therapy changes. Expanded TRB clones identified before ART initiation dominated the repertoire at all time points, although this dominance fluctuated and declined in many PLHIV after ART. Because pre-ART samples had limited cell numbers, unsorted PBMC were profiled rather than sorted CD4+ and CD8+ T cells. Since PBMC availability was limited, sequencing covered only the TCR beta chain, with no alpha chain pairing. Narrower CDR3 length ranges were observed in HIV repertoires than in controls, and an antigen-experienced repertoire with only a slight naive shift after ART was suggested by the network structure.

Remarks on this clone: Its antigen remains undetermined. No much larger clone exists at a distance of one base, and base qualities are not known.

CDR1 and CDR2 were assigned from the germline V gene (reference sequence) as SEHNR and FQNEAQ. From cysteine to phenylalanine, the CDR3 is 17 amino acids long. Left in the record is the CDR3 DNA by itself, 51 bases read in frame from the first base. V was cut back by 7 bases and J by 2 bases, leaving a gap of 18 bases between them. The immunoSEQ hsTCRB v3.0 assay was used at survey level resolution to sequence the TRB variable region. A depth of roughly 35,000-50,000 T-cell genomes per sample was targeted for TRB sequencing. An Illumina MiSeq with a v3 150-cycle kit was used to sequence the pooled TRB libraries. In the paper's pipeline: Repertoire analysis ran in R within a reproducible Nextflow workflow covering QC, data transformation and analysis. Custom analyses were implemented in LymphoSeq2, an R package for AIRR-Seq data exploration. After excluding a few samples that yielded fewer than 5000 total TRB sequences, approximately 170 HIV repertoires remained for analysis. Among the roughly 190 retained HIV repertoires, approximately 59 were collected before ART initiation and 129 after ART initiation. Repertoires were downsampled to 5000 TRB nucleotide sequences, with summary statistics averaged over 100 downsampling iterations. Only TRB sequences with CDR3 regions of at least seven amino acids were retained for analysis. A Shannon entropy-derived clonality score and the Gini coefficient were used to measure diversity. In the repertoire networks, any two of the top 5000 CDR3 amino acid sequences were connected whenever the two sequences differed by an edit distance of one. For TRB CDR3 amino acid sequences, GLIPH2 was used to predict antigen specificity groups and MHC restriction. Known CMV, EBV, HIV or tissue antigen associations were flagged by matching CDR3 amino acid sequences against VDJdb and McPAS-TCR. Pre-ART, post-ART and control groups were compared with Wilcoxon signed-rank tests and Holm-Bonferroni correction. This is the immuneACCESS table as TCRdb keeps it, with only in-frame sequences that have V and J called. A part of the clones is gone; compared with another copy, unresolved V genes explain less than half, and the rest is unexplained. The DNA was the basis for D and trimming; V, J and clone size are from that table. The sample yields about 25,000 clones; approximately 86% were counted once. In total, the top ten clones hold around 4% of the sample.

Inclusion was restricted to participants for whom at least one PBMC sample before ART initiation and at least two post-ART samples were available. Every participant with HIV received treatment in the United States of America. Before DNA extraction, cryopreserved samples containing 1-10 million PBMC were thawed and washed. At the time of the earliest PBMC sample, participants with HIV were aged between about 23 and 55 years. Each participant contributed PBMC samples from 1-4 timepoints before ART initiation and 2-8 timepoints after ART initiation, with a median of 7 samples. Serial HIV viral load, CD4+ T-cell count, ART history and demographic data were obtained for every participant. Using a Qiagen kit on a QIAcube, genomic DNA was extracted from unsorted PBMC, with samples processed in batches of 12.

The material sequenced was unsorted PBMCs, taken 1.9 years after starting antiretroviral therapy. This clonotype was sampled from a woman aged 25 to 45 with HIV. The chain links TRBV7-9 with TRBJ2-6, with no confident D gene call. The bases are TGTGCCAGCAACCTACCGTCGGGCCCGGCTGGGGCCAACGTCCTGACTTTC. This is translated as CASNLPSGPAGANVLTF.